The sample holds one count of the clone carrying this TCR beta chain. Sequenced by immunoSEQ multiplex PCR; TCRdb stores in-frame clones only, minus some. The table shows about 140,000 clones, with 80% to 85% occurring only once. This sample stems from a study of blood T cell repertoires in COVID-19. As for the study in general: The United States, Italy and Spain were the sources of the acute and convalescent COVID-19 samples. The analysed material was cDNA or gDNA that came from T cells, B-cell-depleted T cells, or PBMCs.

Source material: peripheral blood. The source is an elderly woman with acute or convalescent COVID-19.

CDR3: CASSQASRREKLFF. In DNA, the CDR3 is TGTGCCAGCAGCCAAGCCAGTCGTCGAGAAAAACTGTTTTTT. The chain has TRBV3-1 (or the pseudogene TRBV3-2) and TRBJ1-4; D remains unclear. This CDR3 has 14 amino acids. Germline V gene lookup returns CDR1 LGHDT and CDR2 YNNKEL (reference sequence). Trimming stripped 1 base from V and 8 bases from J, with 11 bases between.